This T cell receptor (beta chain) was captured in a study of identical twins (dated by TCRdb to the mid-2010s). As for the study more broadly: TCR alpha and beta repertoires from monozygotic twins, unrelated adults of various ages and cord blood were deep-sequenced to test whether fetal clonotypes persist. Replicate twin experiments were performed at different times using different library preparation protocols to rule out contamination.

The junction shows trimming of 2 bases on V and 2 bases on J, plus 7 bases between the germline ends. The CDR3 spans 14 residues, from the cysteine through the phenylalanine. The read is trimmed to its CDR3 DNA, 42 bases read in frame from base 1. All donors were healthy Caucasians. The twin cohort consisted of three pairs of female monozygotic twins, all aged roughly 18 to 29 years. Positive isolation kits from Invitrogen were used to isolate the CD4+ and CD8+ T cell populations. This clonotype turned up a few times. Its binding antigen is unknown. Per-base qualities were not stored, and no clone one base away is much larger. What the study reported, not specific to this receptor: Invariant T cells such as MAIT and iNKT could partly confound zero-insertion analyses, though diverse VJ usage argued against this for most clonotypes. Conclusions relied on cross-sectional statistical analysis, since the same donors could not be followed over many years. In beta out-of-frame sequences, excess twin sharing was weaker, because having fewer shared sequences lowered the signal-to-noise ratio. Out-of-frame TCR alpha sequences shared between twins showed an excess of low generation-probability sequences compared with coincidental sharing between unrelated individuals. Out-of-frame TCR alpha sharing in monozygotic twins was systematically underestimated by recombination models, whereas sharing between unrelated individuals was in agreement with the recombination models. Fewer insertions were carried by abundant cord blood beta clonotypes, a similar but weaker trend appeared in young adult naive repertoires, and no such trend appeared in memory repertoires.

The library was obtained by 5' RACE. The sequencer listed for this sample is Illumina HiSeq 2000. A universal primer binding site was introduced by template switching, and a unique molecular identifier was present in the final cDNA, enabling accurate counting of TCR cDNA molecules. Specific primers in the conserved constant-segment region were used to synthesize first-strand cDNA for the TCR alpha and beta chains. Each cDNA library was double barcoded, with a SMART-Mk sample barcode plus Illumina barcodes, to control for contamination. TruSeq adapter sequences, together with Illumina sample barcodes, were added in two successive PCR steps. Sequencing of the TCR alpha and beta cDNA libraries was done on the Illumina HiSeq platform using custom primers. In the authors' own workflow: Unique molecular identifiers were extracted from raw reads with MiGEC, and CDR3 positions were determined with MiXCR. Recombination models were inferred per individual with the repgenHMM and IGoR tools using an EM algorithm. The tcR package in R was used for shared clonotype analysis, with sharing normalized by the product of cloneset sizes. To study raw recombination without the effects of thymic and clonal selection, out-of-frame nonproductive sequences were analyzed. Clones were called with MiXCR by TCRdb after fastp trimmed the public reads at Q25, and only in-frame beta chains were retained. A single entry per CDR3 protein holds the most common genes and DNA from its merged rows. TCRdb assigned the V and J calls; the authors' analysis was not used. Here the sample has roughly 230,000 distinct CDR3 sequences; around 8.8% occur a single time. The ten top clones hold roughly 3% of the sample.

The same data also went into a second study, on yellow fever vaccine responses in identical twins. According to the second study: The T cell response to vaccination in identical twins was reported by the authors to appear partly convergent and partly personalized. In identical twins, the study followed T cell clones that responded to the vaccine with precision.

This clonotype was sampled from a woman aged 18-30 years in good health. The sample comprised CD8+ T cells sorted from blood. Recombination connected TRBV12-3 or TRBV12-4 to TRBJ1-3; a weak D assignment points to TRBD1 (6 bases agree). In nucleotides, the sequence is TGTGCCAGCAGTTTATGGACAGCTGGAAACACCATATATTTT. This codes for CASSLWTAGNTIYF.